A single sample gave rise to the 7 T cell receptor beta chains below, sequenced in a study of human T cells and chemical hapten exposure. Regarding time point: patch test 3, about 24 weeks after DPC sensitization. Regarding treatment: therapeutic diphenylcyclopropenone sensitization with weekly scalp DPC. TCRdb re-called the RACE reads through MiXCR, storing one row per CDR3 protein. The repertoire consists of 120,000 or so distinct CDR3 sequences, with about 10% occurring once and the leading ten covering more than 2%. Sequenced material: whole blood, taken in connection with sensitization to the hapten diphenylcyclopropenone (DPC). Every receptor here comes from a woman in her forties or fifties with alopecia areata. Some clones in this sample may be carry-over from other donors' samples.

V gene TRBV6-5 combines with J gene TRBJ2-7, with 7 positions matching TRBD2. The V gene end was trimmed by 2 bases and the J gene end by 4 bases; junction bases not matched to a gene: 11. This CDR3 region has 16 residues. Germline CDR1 reads MNHEY; CDR2 reads SVGAGI. CDR3: CASSYGGLGVLYEQYF. As DNA, the CDR3 is TGTGCCAGCAGTTACGGAGGACTAGGGGTTTTATACGAGCAGTACTTC.

This clonotype was seen repeatedly, ten times or more. J is TRBJ2-3 and V is TRBV12-3 or TRBV12-4; 9 bases are a match to TRBD1. This CDR3 is built from 15 residues. J gave up 0 bases and V 5 bases, and 3 bases lay outside the gene matches. The DNA for the CDR3 is TGTGCCAGCAGTCCTGGGACAGGGAGCACAGATACGCAGTATTTT. The encoded protein is CASSPGTGSTDTQYF.

This clonotype was detected only a few times. The chain employs TRBV7-2 and TRBJ2-1; 8 nucleotides align to TRBD1. The germline V gene encodes CDR1 SGHTA and CDR2 FQGNSA. The CDR3 runs to 14 residues. Trimming at V came to 3 bases and at J to 8 bases, leaving 6 bases not matched to a gene. The CDR3 is CASSFRTGSDEQFF. DNA for the CDR3: TGTGCCAGCAGCTTTCGGACAGGGTCCGATGAGCAGTTCTTC.

At least ten counts were recorded for this clonotype. The chain's CDR3 is CASSPIREPLNEQFF. The CDR3, as DNA: TGTGCCAGCAGCCCGATACGGGAGCCTCTCAATGAGCAGTTCTTC. The V call is TRBV9, the J call TRBJ2-1; TRBD2 is a possible D gene (6 bases). The V gene's germline CDR1 is SGDLS and CDR2 YYNGEE. This CDR3 contains 15 residues. With 4 bases removed from V and 6 bases from J, the gap between germline ends came to 17 bases.

This clonotype was picked up a small number of times. In DNA form, the CDR3 reads TGCGCCAGCAGCTTGGATCAGGGCAACACTGAAGCTTTCTTT. Its translation: CASSLDQGNTEAFF. This rearrangement joins TRBV5-1 to TRBJ1-1; tentative D call: TRBD1 (5 bases). V was shortened by 0 bases and J by 2 bases, with 8 bases between the two germline ends. The CDR3 consists of 14 residues. In germline, CDR1 is SGHRS, CDR2 YFSETQ.

The chain has TRBV29-1 and TRBJ2-5; D gene uncertain. V was cut by 6 bases and J by 4 bases, with 12 bases left in between. CDR1 is SQVTM, CDR2 ANQGSEA, per germline. The CDR3 is made up of 12 amino acids. The CDR3 bases are TGCAGCGTGATCGGCCTCATAGAGACCCAGTACTTC. Amino acids: CSVIGLIETQYF.

Many counts were recorded for this clonotype. This chain connects TRBV20-1 to TRBJ2-1; D is undetermined. This CDR3 has 13 amino acids. V was clipped by 4 bases and J by 1 base, with 8 bases between them. Germline V gene lookup returns CDR1 DFQATT and CDR2 SNEGSKA (reference sequence). The CDR3 sequence is CSATLGSYNEQFF. Written as DNA, the CDR3 is TGCAGTGCTACCCTCGGGTCCTACAATGAGCAGTTCTTC.